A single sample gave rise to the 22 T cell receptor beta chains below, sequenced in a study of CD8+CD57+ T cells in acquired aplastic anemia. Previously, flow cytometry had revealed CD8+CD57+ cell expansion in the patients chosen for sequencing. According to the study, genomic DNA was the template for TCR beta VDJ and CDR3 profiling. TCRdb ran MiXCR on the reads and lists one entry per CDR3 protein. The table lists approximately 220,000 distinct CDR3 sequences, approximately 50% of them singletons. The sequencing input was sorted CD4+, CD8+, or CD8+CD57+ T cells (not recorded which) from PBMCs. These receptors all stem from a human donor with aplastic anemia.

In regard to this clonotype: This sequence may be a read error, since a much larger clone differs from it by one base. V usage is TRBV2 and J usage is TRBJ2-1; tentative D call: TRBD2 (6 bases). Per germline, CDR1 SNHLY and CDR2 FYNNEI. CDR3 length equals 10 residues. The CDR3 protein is CASAGYEQLF. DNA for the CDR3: TGTGCCAGCGCGGGGTATGAGCAGCTCTTC.

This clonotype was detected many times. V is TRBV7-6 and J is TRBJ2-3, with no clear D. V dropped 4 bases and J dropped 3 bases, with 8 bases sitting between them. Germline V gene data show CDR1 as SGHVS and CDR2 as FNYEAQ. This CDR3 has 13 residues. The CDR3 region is CASSSRRTDTQYF. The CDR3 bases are TGTGCCAGCAGCTCTAGACGTACAGATACGCAGTATTTT.

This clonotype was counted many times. The CDR3 DNA reads as TGCAGCGTCCCGGCGGAGTCGATCACAGATACGCAGTATTTT. Amino acid sequence: CSVPAESITDTQYF. V and J are TRBV29-1 and TRBJ2-3; unclear D gene. CDR3 size: 14 residues. With 6 bases removed from V and 2 bases from J, the gap between germline ends came to 15 bases. Germline V CDR1 and CDR2: SQVTM, ANQGSEA.

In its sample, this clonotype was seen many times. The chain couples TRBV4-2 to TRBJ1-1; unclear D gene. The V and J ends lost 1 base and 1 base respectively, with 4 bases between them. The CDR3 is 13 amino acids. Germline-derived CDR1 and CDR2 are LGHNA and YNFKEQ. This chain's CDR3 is CASSQVENTEAFF. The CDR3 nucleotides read TGTGCCAGCAGCCAAGTGGAGAACACTGAAGCTTTCTTT.

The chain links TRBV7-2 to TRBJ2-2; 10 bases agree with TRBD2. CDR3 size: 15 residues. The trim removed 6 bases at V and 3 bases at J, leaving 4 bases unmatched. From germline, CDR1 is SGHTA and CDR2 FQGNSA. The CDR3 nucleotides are TGTGCCAGCAGAGCTAGCGGGAGATACACCGGGGAGCTGTTTTTT. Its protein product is CASRASGRYTGELFF.

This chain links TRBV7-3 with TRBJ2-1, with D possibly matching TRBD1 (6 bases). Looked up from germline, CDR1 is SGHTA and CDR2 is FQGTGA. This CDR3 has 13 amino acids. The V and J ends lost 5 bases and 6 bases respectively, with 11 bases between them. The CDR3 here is CASSPSTGNEQFF. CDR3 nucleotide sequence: TGTGCCAGCAGCCCGTCGACAGGCAATGAGCAGTTCTTC.

The CDR3 protein is CASSFMGLGTEAFF. Here the CDR3 DNA reads TGCGCCAGCAGCTTCATGGGGTTGGGGACTGAAGCTTTCTTT. The chain is built from TRBV5-1 and TRBJ1-1; D gene ambiguous. CDR1 and CDR2 (germline): SGHRS, YFSETQ. The CDR3 spans 14 residues. With 2 bases removed from V and 5 bases from J, the gap between germline ends came to 13 bases.

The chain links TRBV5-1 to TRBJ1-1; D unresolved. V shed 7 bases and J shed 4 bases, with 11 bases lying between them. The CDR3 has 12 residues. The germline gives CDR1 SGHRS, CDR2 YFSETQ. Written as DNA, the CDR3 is TGCGCCAGCTTTAATCGGGGCACTGAAGCTTTCTTT. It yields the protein CASFNRGTEAFF.

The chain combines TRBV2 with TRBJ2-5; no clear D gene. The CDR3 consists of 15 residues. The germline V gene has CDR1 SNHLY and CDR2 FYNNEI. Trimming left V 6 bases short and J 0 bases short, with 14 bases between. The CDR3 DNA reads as TGTGCCAGCAGCTTCCGGACGTTGTACCAAGAGACCCAGTACTTC. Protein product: CASSFRTLYQETQYF.

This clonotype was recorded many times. The CDR3 bases are TGTGCCAGCAGCGGGGGACAGTCCTACGAGCAGTACTTC. Amino acid sequence: CASSGGQSYEQYF. The chain links TRBV5-6 to TRBJ2-7; 7 bases align to TRBD1. The CDR3 is 13 residues long. Germline V gene sequence: CDR1 SGHDT, CDR2 YYEEEE. With V trimmed by 4 bases and J by 1 base, 2 bases remained unmatched.

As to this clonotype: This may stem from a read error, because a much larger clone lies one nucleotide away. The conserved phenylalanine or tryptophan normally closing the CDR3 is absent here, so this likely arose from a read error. CDR3 bases: TGTGCCAGCAGTTCTAGCAATGAGCAGTTCCTC. Translation: CASSSSNEQFL. This sequence joins TRBV7-8 and TRBJ2-1, with D hard to call. V lost 6 bases and J 6 bases, leaving 6 bases between the germline ends. The CDR3 is made up of 11 amino acids. Looked up from germline, CDR1 is SGHVS and CDR2 is FQNEAQ.

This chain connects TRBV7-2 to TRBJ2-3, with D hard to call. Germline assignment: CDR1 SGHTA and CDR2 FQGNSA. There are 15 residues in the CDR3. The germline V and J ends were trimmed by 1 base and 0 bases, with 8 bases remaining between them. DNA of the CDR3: TGTGCCAGCAGCTTAGGCGGAACTAGCACAGATACGCAGTATTTT. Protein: CASSLGGTSTDTQYF.

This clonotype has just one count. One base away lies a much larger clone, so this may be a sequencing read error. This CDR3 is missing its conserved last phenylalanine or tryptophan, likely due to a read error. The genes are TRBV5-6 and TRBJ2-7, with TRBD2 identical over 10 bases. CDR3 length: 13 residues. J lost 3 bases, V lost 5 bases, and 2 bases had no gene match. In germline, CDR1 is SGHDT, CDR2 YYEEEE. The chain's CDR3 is CASSPSGSYEQYS. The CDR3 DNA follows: TGTGCCAGCAGTCCTAGCGGGAGCTACGAGCAGTACTCC.

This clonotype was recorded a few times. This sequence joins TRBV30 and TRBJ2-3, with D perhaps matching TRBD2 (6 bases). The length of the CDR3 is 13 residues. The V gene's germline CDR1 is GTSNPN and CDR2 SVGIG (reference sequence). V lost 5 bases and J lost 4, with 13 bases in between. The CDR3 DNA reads TGTGCCTGGGCTAGCGATGTATCAGATACGCAGTATTTT. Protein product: CAWASDVSDTQYF.

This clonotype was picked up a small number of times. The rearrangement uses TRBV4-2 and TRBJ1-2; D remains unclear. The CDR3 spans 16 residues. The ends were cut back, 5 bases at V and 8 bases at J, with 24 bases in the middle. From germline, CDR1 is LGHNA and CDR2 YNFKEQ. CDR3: CASSLASGVPGDGYTF. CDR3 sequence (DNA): TGTGCCAGCAGCTTAGCGTCCGGGGTGCCCGGTGACGGCTACACCTTC.

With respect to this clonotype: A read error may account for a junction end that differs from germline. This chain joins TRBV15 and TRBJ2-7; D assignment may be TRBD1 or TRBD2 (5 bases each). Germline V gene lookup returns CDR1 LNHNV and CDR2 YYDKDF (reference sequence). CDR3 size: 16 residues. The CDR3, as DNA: TGTGCCACCAGCGGAGAGGGGACGGGGCTGTTCTGCGAGCAGTACTTC. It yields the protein CATSGEGTGLFCEQYF.

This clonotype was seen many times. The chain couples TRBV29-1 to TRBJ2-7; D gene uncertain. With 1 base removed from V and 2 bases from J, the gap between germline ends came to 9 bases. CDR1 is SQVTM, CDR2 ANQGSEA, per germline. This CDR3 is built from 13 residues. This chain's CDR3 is CSVEGGLAYEQYF. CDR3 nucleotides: TGCAGCGTTGAAGGAGGCCTTGCCTACGAGCAGTACTTC.

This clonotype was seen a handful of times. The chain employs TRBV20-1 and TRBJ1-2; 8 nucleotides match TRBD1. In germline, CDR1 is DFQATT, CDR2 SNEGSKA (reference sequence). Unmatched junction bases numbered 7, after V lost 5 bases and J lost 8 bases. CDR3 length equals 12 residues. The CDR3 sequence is CSAFQGAEGYTF. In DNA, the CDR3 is TGCAGTGCTTTCCAGGGGGCTGAGGGCTACACCTTC.

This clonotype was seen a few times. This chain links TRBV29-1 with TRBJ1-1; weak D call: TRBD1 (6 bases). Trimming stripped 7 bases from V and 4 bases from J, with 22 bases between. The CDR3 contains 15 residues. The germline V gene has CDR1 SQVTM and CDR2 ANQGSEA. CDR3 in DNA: TGCAGCGCCCGCCGTAATCCCCAGGGGAGCACTGAAGCTTTCTTT. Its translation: CSARRNPQGSTEAFF. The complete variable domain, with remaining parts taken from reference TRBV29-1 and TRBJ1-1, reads SAVISQKPSRDICQRGTSLTIQCQVDSQVTMMFWYRQQPGQSLTLIATANQGSEATYESGFVIDKFPISRPNLTFSTLTVSNMSPEDSSIYLCSARRNPQGSTEAFFGQGTRLTVV.

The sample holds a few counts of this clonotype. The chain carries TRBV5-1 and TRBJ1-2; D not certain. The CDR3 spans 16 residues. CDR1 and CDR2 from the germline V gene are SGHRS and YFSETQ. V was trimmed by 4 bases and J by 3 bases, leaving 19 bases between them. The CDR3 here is CASSQELATAYYGYTF. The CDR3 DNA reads TGCGCCAGCAGCCAAGAATTGGCAACCGCCTACTATGGCTACACCTTC.

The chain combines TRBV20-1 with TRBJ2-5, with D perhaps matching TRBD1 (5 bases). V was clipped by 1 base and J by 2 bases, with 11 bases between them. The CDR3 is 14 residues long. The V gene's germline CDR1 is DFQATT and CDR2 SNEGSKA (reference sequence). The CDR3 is CSARASQGQETQYF. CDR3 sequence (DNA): TGCAGTGCTAGAGCCTCCCAGGGTCAAGAGACCCAGTACTTC.

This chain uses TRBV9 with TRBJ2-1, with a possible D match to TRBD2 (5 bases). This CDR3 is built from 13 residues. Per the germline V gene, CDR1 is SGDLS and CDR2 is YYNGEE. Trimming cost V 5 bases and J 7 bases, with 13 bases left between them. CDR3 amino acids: CASSSGRANEQFF. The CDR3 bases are TGTGCCAGCAGTTCGGGGAGAGCGAATGAGCAGTTCTTC.